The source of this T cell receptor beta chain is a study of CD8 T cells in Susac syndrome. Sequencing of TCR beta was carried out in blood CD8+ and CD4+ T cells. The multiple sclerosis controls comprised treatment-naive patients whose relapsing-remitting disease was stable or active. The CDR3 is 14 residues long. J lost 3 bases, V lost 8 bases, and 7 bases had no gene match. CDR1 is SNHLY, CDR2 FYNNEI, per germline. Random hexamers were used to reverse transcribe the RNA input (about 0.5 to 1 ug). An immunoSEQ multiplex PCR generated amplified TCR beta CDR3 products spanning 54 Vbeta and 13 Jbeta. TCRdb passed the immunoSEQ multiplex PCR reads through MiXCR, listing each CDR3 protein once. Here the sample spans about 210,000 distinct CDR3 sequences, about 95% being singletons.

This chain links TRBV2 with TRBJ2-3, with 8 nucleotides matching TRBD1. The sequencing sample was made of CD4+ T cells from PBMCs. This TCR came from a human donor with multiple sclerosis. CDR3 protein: CASGKDRETDTQYF. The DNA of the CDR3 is TGTGCCAGCGGGAAGGACAGGGAAACAGATACGCAGTATTTT.